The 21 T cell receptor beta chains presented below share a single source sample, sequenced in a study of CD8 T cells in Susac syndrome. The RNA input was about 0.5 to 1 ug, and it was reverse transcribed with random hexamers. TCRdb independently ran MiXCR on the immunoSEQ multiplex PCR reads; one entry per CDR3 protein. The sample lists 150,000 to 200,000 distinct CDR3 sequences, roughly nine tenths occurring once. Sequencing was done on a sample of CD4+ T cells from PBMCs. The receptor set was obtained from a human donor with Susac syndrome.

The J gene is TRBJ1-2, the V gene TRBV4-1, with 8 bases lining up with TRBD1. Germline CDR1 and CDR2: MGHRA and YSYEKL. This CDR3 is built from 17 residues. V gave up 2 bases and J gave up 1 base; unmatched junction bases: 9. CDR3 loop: CASSQNLQGAFNYGYTF. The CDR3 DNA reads TGCGCCAGCAGCCAAAATCTCCAGGGGGCCTTTAACTATGGCTACACCTTC.

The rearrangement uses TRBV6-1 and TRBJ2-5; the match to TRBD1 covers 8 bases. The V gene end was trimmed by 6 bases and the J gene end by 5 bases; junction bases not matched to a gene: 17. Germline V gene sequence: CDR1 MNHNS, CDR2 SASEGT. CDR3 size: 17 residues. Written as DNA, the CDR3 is TGTGCCAGCAGCCGTCAAGGACAGGGTATTTATCCGGAGACCCAGTACTTC. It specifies CASSRQGQGIYPETQYF.

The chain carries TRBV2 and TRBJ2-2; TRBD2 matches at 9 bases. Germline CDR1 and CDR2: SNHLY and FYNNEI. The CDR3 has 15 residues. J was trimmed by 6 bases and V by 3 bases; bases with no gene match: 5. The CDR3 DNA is TGTGCCAGCAGTGAGGAGCTAGCGGGACCCGGGGAGCTGTTTTTT. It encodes CASSEELAGPGELFF.

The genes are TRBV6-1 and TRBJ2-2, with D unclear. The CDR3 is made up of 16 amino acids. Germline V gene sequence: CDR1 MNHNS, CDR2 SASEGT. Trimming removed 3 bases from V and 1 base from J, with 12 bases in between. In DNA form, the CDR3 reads TGTGCCAGCAGTGATCCCCCGCGGAGGAACACCGGGGAGCTGTTTTTT. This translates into CASSDPPRRNTGELFF.

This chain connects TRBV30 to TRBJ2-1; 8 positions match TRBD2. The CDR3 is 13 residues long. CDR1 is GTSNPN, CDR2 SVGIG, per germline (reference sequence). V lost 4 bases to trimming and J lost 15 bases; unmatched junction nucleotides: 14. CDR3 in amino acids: CAWNPSSGTSMFF. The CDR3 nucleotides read TGTGCCTGGAACCCATCGTCCGGGACTAGTATGTTCTTC.

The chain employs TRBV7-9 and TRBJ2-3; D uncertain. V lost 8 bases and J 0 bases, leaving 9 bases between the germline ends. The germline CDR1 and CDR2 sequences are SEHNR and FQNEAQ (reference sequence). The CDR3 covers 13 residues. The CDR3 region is CASSPVSTDTQYF. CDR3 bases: TGTGCCAGCTCTCCCGTAAGCACAGATACGCAGTATTTT.

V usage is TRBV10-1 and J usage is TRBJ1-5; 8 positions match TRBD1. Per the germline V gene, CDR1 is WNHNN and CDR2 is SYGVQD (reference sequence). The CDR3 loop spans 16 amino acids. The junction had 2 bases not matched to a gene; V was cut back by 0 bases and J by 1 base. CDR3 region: CASSESTGVSNQPQHF. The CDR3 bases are TGCGCCAGCAGTGAGTCGACAGGGGTGAGCAATCAGCCCCAGCATTTT.

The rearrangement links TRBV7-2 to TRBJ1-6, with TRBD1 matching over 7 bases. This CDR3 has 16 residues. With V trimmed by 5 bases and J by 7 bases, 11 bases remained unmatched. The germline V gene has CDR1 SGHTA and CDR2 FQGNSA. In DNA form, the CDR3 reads TGTGCCAGCAGCGGGCACAGGGGAGGTTCGAATTCACCCCTCCACTTT. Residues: CASSGHRGGSNSPLHF. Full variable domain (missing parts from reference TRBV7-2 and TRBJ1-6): GAGVSQSPSNKVTEKGKDVELRCDPISGHTALYWYRQSLGQGLEFLIYFQGNSAPDKSGLPSDRFSAERTGGSVSTLTIQRTQQEDSAVYLCASSGHRGGSNSPLHFGNGTRLTVT.

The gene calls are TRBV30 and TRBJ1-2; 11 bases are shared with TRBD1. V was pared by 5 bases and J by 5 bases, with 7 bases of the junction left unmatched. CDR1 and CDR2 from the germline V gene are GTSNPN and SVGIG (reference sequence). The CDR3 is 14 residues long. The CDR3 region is CAWSTGTGGYGYTF. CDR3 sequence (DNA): TGTGCCTGGTCTACCGGGACAGGGGGATATGGCTACACCTTC.

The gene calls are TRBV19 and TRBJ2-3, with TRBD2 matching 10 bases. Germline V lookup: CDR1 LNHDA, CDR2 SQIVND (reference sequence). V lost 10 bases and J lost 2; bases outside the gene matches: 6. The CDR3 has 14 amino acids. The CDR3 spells CATRGLAATDTQYF. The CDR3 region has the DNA TGTGCCACCCGTGGACTAGCGGCCACAGATACGCAGTATTTT.

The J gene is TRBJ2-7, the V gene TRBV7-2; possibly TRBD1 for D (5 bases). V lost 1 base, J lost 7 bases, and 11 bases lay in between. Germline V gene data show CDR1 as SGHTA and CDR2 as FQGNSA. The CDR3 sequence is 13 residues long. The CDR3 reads CASSLGREAEQYF. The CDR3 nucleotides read TGTGCCAGCAGCTTAGGCAGGGAAGCAGAGCAGTACTTC.

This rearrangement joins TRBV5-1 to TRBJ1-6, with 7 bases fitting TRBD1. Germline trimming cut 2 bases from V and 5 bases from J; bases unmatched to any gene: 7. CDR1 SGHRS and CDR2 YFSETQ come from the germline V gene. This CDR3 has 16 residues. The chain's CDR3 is CASSFLQTGNNSPLHF. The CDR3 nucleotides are TGCGCCAGCAGCTTCCTCCAGACAGGGAATAATTCACCCCTCCACTTT.

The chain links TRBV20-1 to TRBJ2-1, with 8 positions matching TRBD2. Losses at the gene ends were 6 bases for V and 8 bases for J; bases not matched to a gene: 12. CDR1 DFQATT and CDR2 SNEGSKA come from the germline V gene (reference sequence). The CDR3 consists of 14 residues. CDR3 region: CSASPRGDDDEQFF. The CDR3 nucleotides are TGCAGTGCCTCGCCGCGGGGGGATGACGATGAGCAGTTCTTC.

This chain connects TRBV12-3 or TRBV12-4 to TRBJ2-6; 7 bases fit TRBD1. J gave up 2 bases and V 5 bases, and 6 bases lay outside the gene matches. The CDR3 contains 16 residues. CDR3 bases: TGTGCCAGCAGTCACACTGACAGGGCTGGGGCCAACGTCCTGACTTTC. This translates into CASSHTDRAGANVLTF.

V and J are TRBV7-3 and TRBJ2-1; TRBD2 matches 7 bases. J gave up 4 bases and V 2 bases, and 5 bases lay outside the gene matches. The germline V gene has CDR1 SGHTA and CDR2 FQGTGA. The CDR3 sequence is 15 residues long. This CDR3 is CASSLASGVYNEQFF. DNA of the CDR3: TGTGCCAGCAGCTTAGCCAGCGGGGTGTACAATGAGCAGTTCTTC.

DNA of the CDR3: TGTGCCAGCAGCGTAGATTCCGGGGAGCAGTTCTTC. It is translated as CASSVDSGEQFF. This chain connects TRBV9 to TRBJ2-1; D is undetermined. CDR1 is SGDLS, CDR2 YYNGEE, per germline. The CDR3 spans 12 residues. V lost 0 bases, J lost 10 bases, and 8 bases lay in between.

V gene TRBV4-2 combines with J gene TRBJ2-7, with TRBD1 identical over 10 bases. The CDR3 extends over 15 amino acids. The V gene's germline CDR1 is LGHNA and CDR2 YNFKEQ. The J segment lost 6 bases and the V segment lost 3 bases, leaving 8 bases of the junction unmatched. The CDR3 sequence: CASSQSWDRGSEQYF. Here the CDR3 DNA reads TGTGCCAGCAGCCAGTCCTGGGACAGGGGAAGCGAGCAGTACTTC.

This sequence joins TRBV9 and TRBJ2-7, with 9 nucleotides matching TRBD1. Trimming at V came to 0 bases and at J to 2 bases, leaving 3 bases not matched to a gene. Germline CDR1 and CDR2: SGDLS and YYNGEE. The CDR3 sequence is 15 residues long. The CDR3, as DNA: TGTGCCAGCAGCGTAGGGGACAGGGATGCCTACGAGCAGTACTTC. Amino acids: CASSVGDRDAYEQYF.

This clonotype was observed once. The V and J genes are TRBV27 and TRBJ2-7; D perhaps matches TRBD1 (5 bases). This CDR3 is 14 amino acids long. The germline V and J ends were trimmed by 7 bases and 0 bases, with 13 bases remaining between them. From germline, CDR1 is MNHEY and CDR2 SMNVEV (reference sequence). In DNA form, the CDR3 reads TGTGCCAGCACCTCAGACAGAAACTCCTACGAGCAGTACTTC. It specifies CASTSDRNSYEQYF.

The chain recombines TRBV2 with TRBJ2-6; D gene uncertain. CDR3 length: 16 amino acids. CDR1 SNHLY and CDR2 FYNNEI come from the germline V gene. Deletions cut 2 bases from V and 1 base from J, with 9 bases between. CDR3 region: CASSEYRSSGANVLTF. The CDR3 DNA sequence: TGTGCCAGCAGTGAATATCGGAGTTCTGGGGCCAACGTCCTGACTTTC.

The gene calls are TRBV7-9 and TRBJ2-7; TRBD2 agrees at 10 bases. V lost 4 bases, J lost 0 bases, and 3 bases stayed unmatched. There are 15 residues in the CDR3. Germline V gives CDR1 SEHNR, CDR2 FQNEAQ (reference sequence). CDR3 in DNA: TGTGCCAGCAGCTCAAGCGGGGGGGTCTCCTACGAGCAGTACTTC. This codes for CASSSSGGVSYEQYF.